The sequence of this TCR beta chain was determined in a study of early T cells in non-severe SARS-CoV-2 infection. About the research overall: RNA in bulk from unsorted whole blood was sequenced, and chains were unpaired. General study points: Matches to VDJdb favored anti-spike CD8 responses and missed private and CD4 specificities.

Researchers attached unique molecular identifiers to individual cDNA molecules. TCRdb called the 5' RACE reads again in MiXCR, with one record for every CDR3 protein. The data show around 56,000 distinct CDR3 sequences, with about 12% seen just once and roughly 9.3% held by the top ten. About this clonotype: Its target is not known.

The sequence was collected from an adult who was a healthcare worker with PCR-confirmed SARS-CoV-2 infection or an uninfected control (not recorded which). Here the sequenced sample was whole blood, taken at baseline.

The DNA of the CDR3 is TGTGCCAGCAGCCCGTACGGGGAGATGAGCGAGCAGTACTTC. It is translated as CASSPYGEMSEQYF. This rearrangement joins TRBV28 to TRBJ2-7, with D maybe TRBD2 (5 bases). Germline V lookup: CDR1 MDHEN, CDR2 SYDVKM. V was clipped by 6 bases and J by 6 bases, with 18 bases between them. The CDR3 is 14 residues long.